Sequencing of this T cell receptor (beta chain) was carried out in a study of T-cell memory formation after mild COVID-19. In TCRdb, the 5' RACE reads were re-called with MiXCR into one record per CDR3 protein. The data show roughly 250,000 distinct CDR3 sequences, 15% to 20% seen once. This CDR3 has 16 amino acids. Germline CDR1 is SGHTA and CDR2 is FQGNSA. The germline V and J ends were trimmed by 3 bases and 1 base, with 15 bases remaining between them. This clonotype has only a few counts. The material sequenced was PBMCs or a T cell subset sorted from them (not recorded which). The chain joins TRBV7-2 to TRBJ1-1, with D tentatively TRBD1 (5 bases). The receptor comes from a man between 18 and 29 years old who had mild COVID-19 (a few samples of this study predate the infection). Cell type and time point are not known. CDR3 loop: CASSFRQLGGNTEAFF. Here the CDR3 DNA reads TGTGCCAGCAGCTTCAGACAGCTCGGGGGGAACACTGAAGCTTTCTTT.